This T cell receptor beta chain stems from a study of cytomegalovirus exposure and HLA in healthy donors. Trimming pared 2 bases from V and 3 bases from J, leaving 8 bases between. Germline V lookup: CDR1 MDHEN, CDR2 SYDVKM. The CDR3 spans 14 residues. TCRdb's copy holds only in-frame clones and misses some; the assay was immunoSEQ multiplex PCR. The sample carries approximately 81,000 clones, 85% to 95% recorded once. This sequence joins TRBV28 and TRBJ1-5; D possibly corresponds to TRBD1 (5 bases). The sequence was obtained from a man aged 18-30 years in good health and CMV-seronegative. The source material was PBMCs. CDR3 in DNA: TGTGCCAGCAGTTTACGGGGGAACAATCAGCCCCAGCATTTT. This codes for CASSLRGNNQPQHF.